Each of the 18 T cell receptor beta chains below was sequenced from the same sample in a study of CD8+CD57+ T cells in acquired aplastic anemia. Using genomic DNA as the template, TCR beta VDJ and CDR3 profiling was carried out. TCRdb reprocessed the reads via MiXCR and lists one record per CDR3 protein. The table records hundreds of thousands of distinct CDR3 sequences, less than 35% of them present only once. Individuals selected for sequencing had exhibited CD8+CD57+ cell expansion on flow cytometry. The sequenced sample consisted of sorted CD4+, CD8+, or CD8+CD57+ T cells (not recorded which) from PBMCs. The source of these receptors is a human donor with aplastic anemia.

This clonotype was seen a handful of times. This chain connects TRBV5-5 to TRBJ2-7; TRBD1 might be the D (6 bases). CDR1 SGHKS and CDR2 YYEKEE come from the germline V gene (reference sequence). The CDR3 is 14 amino acids. V was trimmed by 2 bases and J by 6 bases, leaving 15 bases between them. The CDR3 sequence is CASSFQGITSEQYF. CDR3 DNA: TGTGCCAGCAGCTTTCAGGGGATAACTTCCGAGCAGTACTTC. Based on the CDR3 plus reference TRBV5-5 and TRBJ2-7, the full variable domain is DAGVTQSPTHLIKTRGQQVTLRCSPISGHKSVSWYQQVLGQGPQFIFQYYEKEERGRGNFPDRFSARQFPNYSSELNVNALLLGDSALYLCASSFQGITSEQYFGPGTRLTVT.

This chain connects TRBV7-2 to TRBJ2-5; tentative D call: TRBD1 (6 bases). V lost 5 bases and J lost 4, with 17 bases in between. The CDR3 spans 15 residues. Germline V gives CDR1 SGHTA, CDR2 FQGNSA. CDR3 coding DNA: TGTGCCAGCAGCCCGTCAACAGGGTACGGAGAGACCCAGTACTTC. Protein sequence: CASSPSTGYGETQYF.

This clonotype appeared many times. This chain uses TRBV7-9 with TRBJ2-3, with 10 bases aligning to TRBD1. The germline V gene has CDR1 SEHNR and CDR2 FQNEAQ (reference sequence). V was pared by 5 bases and J by 6 bases, with 5 bases of the junction left unmatched. CDR3 length: 14 amino acids. CDR3 in DNA: TGTGCCAGCAGCACGGGACAGGGGTCGGATACGCAGTATTTT. Protein sequence: CASSTGQGSDTQYF.

For this clonotype: A junction end diverges from the germline sequence, so it may reflect a read error. The chain has TRBV27 and TRBJ1-2, with no clear D. Germline V gives CDR1 MNHEY, CDR2 SMNVEV (reference sequence). The CDR3 is 12 amino acids. The CDR3 is CANSVKGYGYTF. CDR3 DNA: TGTGCCAACAGTGTCAAAGGCTATGGCTACACCTTC.

The chain combines TRBV9 with TRBJ2-2, with D tentatively TRBD2 (6 bases). This CDR3 is 16 amino acids long. CDR1 is SGDLS and CDR2 is YYNGEE in the germline V gene. Trimming cost V 0 bases and J 0 bases, with 9 bases left between them. The chain's CDR3 is CASSVEWEANTGELFF. The CDR3 bases are TGTGCCAGCAGCGTAGAGTGGGAGGCGAACACCGGGGAGCTGTTTTTT.

This chain links TRBV11-1 with TRBJ1-6, with TRBD1 matching 8 bases. CDR1 is SGHAT and CDR2 is FQDESV in the germline V gene (reference sequence). V shed 5 bases, J shed 7 bases, and the junction held 7 bases outside the gene matches. This CDR3 is 15 amino acids long. CDR3 sequence reads: CASSPWTGSNSPLHF. CDR3 coding DNA: TGTGCCAGCAGCCCCTGGACAGGGAGCAATTCACCCCTCCACTTT.

This clonotype appeared a few times. Given a much more abundant clone one base away, this may be a read error. The gene calls are TRBV2 and TRBJ2-7; 7 nucleotides line up with TRBD1. The trim removed 8 bases at V and 0 bases at J, leaving 7 bases unmatched. This CDR3 is built from 14 residues. Looked up from germline, CDR1 is SNHLY and CDR2 is FYNNEI. DNA of the CDR3: TGTGCCAGCGGAAGACAGGGCGACTCCTACGAGCAGTACTTC. Translating gives CASGRQGDSYEQYF.

This clonotype was seen at least ten times. The chain is built from TRBV9 and TRBJ1-2; D is ambiguous. This CDR3 is 14 amino acids long. The V gene's germline CDR1 is SGDLS and CDR2 YYNGEE. V was trimmed by 4 bases and J by 1 base, leaving 11 bases between them. The CDR3 spells CASSPRNSNYGYTF. In DNA form, the CDR3 reads TGTGCCAGCAGCCCCCGAAACAGTAACTATGGCTACACCTTC.

This clonotype was seen a handful of times. V gene TRBV7-3 combines with J gene TRBJ2-1, with 11 bases that match TRBD2. V dropped 4 bases and J dropped 6; count of bases not matched to a gene: 5. The germline gives CDR1 SGHTA, CDR2 FQGTGA. This CDR3 has 15 amino acids. The CDR3 DNA is TGTGCCAGCAGCTACACCGGGACTAGCGGCAATGAGCAGTTCTTC. Its protein product is CASSYTGTSGNEQFF. Full variable domain (outside the CDR3, taken from reference TRBV7-3 and TRBJ2-1): GAGVSQTPSNKVTEKGKYVELRCDPISGHTALYWYRQSLGQGPEFLIYFQGTGAADDSGLPNDRFFAVRPEGSVSTLKIQRTERGDSAVYLCASSYTGTSGNEQFFGPGTRLTVL.

The V call is TRBV20-1, the J call TRBJ2-3, with 8 bases lining up with TRBD1. Trimming cost V 5 bases and J 5 bases; bases outside gene matches: 6. The CDR3 has 13 amino acids. The germline CDR1 and CDR2 sequences are DFQATT and SNEGSKA (reference sequence). In nucleotides, the CDR3 is TGCAGTGCTGGCAGGGGGCGCGGAGATACGCAGTATTTT. Translating it yields CSAGRGRGDTQYF.

Regarding this clonotype: Germline and junction disagree at one end, which may indicate a read error. The chain carries TRBV20-1 and TRBJ2-3, with a possible D match to TRBD2 (5 bases). Germline values: CDR1 DFQATT, CDR2 SNEGSKA (reference sequence). This CDR3 region has 13 residues. CDR3 in amino acids: CSTRPPSTDTQYF. DNA of the CDR3: TGCAGTACTAGGCCGCCTAGCACAGATACGCAGTATTTT.

This clonotype has a count of ten or more. V gene TRBV19 combines with J gene TRBJ1-2; 9 bases agree with TRBD1. CDR1 LNHDA and CDR2 SQIVND come from the germline V gene (reference sequence). This CDR3 contains 15 residues. J gave up 2 bases and V 5 bases, and 6 bases lay outside the gene matches. The CDR3 loop is CASSPGTGRNYGYTF. In DNA form, the CDR3 reads TGTGCCAGTAGTCCCGGGACAGGGCGGAACTATGGCTACACCTTC.

Many counts were recorded for this clonotype. V is TRBV10-3 and J is TRBJ2-3; D unresolved. Germline values: CDR1 ENHRY, CDR2 SYGVKD. Trimming left V 7 bases short and J 1 base short, with 12 bases between. The CDR3 contains 14 residues. CDR3 loop: CAIKRVSGTDTQYF. CDR3 nucleotide sequence: TGTGCCATCAAAAGGGTTTCTGGCACAGATACGCAGTATTTT.

This chain connects TRBV30 to TRBJ1-5; D uncertain. The V end was cut by 0 bases, the J end by 4 bases, with 13 bases between. Germline assignment: CDR1 GTSNPN and CDR2 SVGIG (reference sequence). CDR3 length: 15 residues. CDR3 nucleotides: TGTGCCTGGAGTGTACGCGGGCAGAGAAATCAGCCCCAGCATTTT. Residues: CAWSVRGQRNQPQHF.

The CDR3: CAISTADLSGNTF. The DNA of the CDR3 is TGTGCCATCAGTACCGCGGATCTCTCTGGAAACACCTTC. This rearrangement joins TRBV10-3 to TRBJ1-2, with no clear D. V shed 5 bases and J shed 12 bases, with 19 bases lying between them. Germline CDR1 is ENHRY and CDR2 is SYGVKD. CDR3 length: 13 amino acids.

The chain uses TRBV20-1 and TRBJ2-1; D is unresolved. CDR1 is DFQATT and CDR2 is SNEGSKA in the germline V gene (reference sequence). The CDR3 totals 12 residues. V lost 0 bases and J lost 6, with 6 bases in between. CDR3 in DNA: TGCAGTGCTAGAGAGAGCCCCAATGAGCAGTTCTTC. This translates into CSARESPNEQFF.

This clonotype appeared many times. V gene TRBV2 combines with J gene TRBJ2-1, with D hard to call. The germline V gene encodes CDR1 SNHLY and CDR2 FYNNEI. V lost 4 bases, J lost 6 bases, and 13 bases lay in between. This CDR3 is built from 14 residues. CDR3 protein: CASSASDSLNEQFF. As DNA, the CDR3 is TGTGCCAGCAGTGCCAGCGACTCCCTCAATGAGCAGTTCTTC.

The chain is built from TRBV15 and TRBJ1-1, with a weak D call TRBD1 (5 bases). The V gene lost 7 bases and the J gene lost 4 bases, with 22 bases spanning the gap. Germline V gene data show CDR1 as LNHNV and CDR2 as YYDKDF (reference sequence). The length of the CDR3 is 16 residues. Here the CDR3 DNA reads TGTGCCACCACGAGACGGTCGGAGGAGGGGAGCACTGAAGCTTTCTTT. This encodes CATTRRSEEGSTEAFF.